What follows is one T cell receptor (beta chain) and its context. Its target is not known. TCR beta libraries were prepared from cDNA with unique molecular identifiers. The source material, 1 to 10 million T cells, gave rise to 510,000 or so cDNA molecules. TCRdb analysed the PCR reads with MiXCR anew, one entry per CDR3 protein. This table holds hundreds of thousands of distinct CDR3 sequences, about 57% found once. The CDR3 extends over 14 amino acids. Germline CDR1 and CDR2: SGHVS and FNYEAQ. V lost 1 base and J 5 bases, leaving 12 bases between the germline ends. The sample comes from a study of post-analysis software for immune sequencing data. Study-level findings and limits: There were four or five TRBV segments more frequent in patients than controls, and TRBV5-6, TRBV5-1 and TRBV20-1 were among them.

The specimen sequenced was blood. J is TRBJ2-7 and V is TRBV7-6, with D perhaps TRBD2 (6 bases). This TCR was sampled from a girl aged 5 to 17 with multiple sclerosis. The CDR3 sequence: CASSLDGSADEQYF. In DNA, the CDR3 is TGTGCCAGCAGCTTAGACGGGAGTGCGGACGAGCAGTACTTC.